The clone carrying this TCR beta chain turned up a few times. The data stem from a study of early T cells in non-severe SARS-CoV-2 infection. TCRdb reprocessed the 5' RACE reads via MiXCR and lists one record per CDR3 protein. The sample carries some 75,000 distinct CDR3 sequences, approximately 15% recorded once. The germline gives CDR1 SGHTA, CDR2 FQGNSA. After removal of 5 bases from V and 4 bases from J, the junction contained 15 bases not matched to a gene. The CDR3 is made up of 18 amino acids. Sequencing was carried out using whole blood. This rearrangement joins TRBV7-2 to TRBJ1-1; 11 nucleotides match TRBD1. This receptor was obtained from an adult who was a healthcare worker with PCR-confirmed SARS-CoV-2 infection or an uninfected control (not recorded which). CDR3: CASSRYRTGGAGGTEAFF. CDR3 DNA sequence: TGTGCCAGCAGCCGATACCGGACAGGGGGCGCCGGGGGCACTGAAGCTTTCTTT.